This entry lists 12 T cell receptor beta chains sequenced from one sample in a study of tumor and adjacent non-tumor tissue in lung cancer. No cell sorting was done before RNA was extracted from the tissue. This non-tumor lung sample came from over 3 cm beyond the tumor edge. Three rounds of nested PCR, following a modified ARM-PCR protocol, produced the TCRbeta library. TCRdb reanalysed the multiplex PCR reads using MiXCR and keeps one entry per CDR3 protein. This table has 90,000 to 100,000 distinct CDR3 sequences, less than 85% appearing once. Material: distant non-tumor lung tissue. Source of these receptors: a man aged 55 to 70 with small cell lung cancer.

Points on this clonotype: The junction does not match germline at one end; this may be a read error. The J gene is TRBJ2-7, the V gene TRBV4-1; TRBD2 is a possible D gene (6 bases). The V gene's germline CDR1 is MGHRA and CDR2 YSYEKL. CDR3 length: 16 residues. The DNA of the CDR3 is TGCGCTAGCAGCCAAGTTTTGTCGGGACTCCCCCAGAAGCAGTACTTC. This encodes CASSQVLSGLPQKQYF.

Comment on this clonotype: A junction end diverges from the germline sequence, so it may reflect a read error. This rearrangement joins TRBV6-1 to TRBJ2-7, with 7 nucleotides matching TRBD1. Looked up from germline, CDR1 is MNHNS and CDR2 is SASEGT. This CDR3 is 15 amino acids long. The CDR3 sequence is CASSERDSHAYELYF. The CDR3, as DNA: TGTGCCAGCAGTGAAAGGGACAGCCACGCCTATGAGCTGTACTTC.

This clonotype has only one observation. The chain carries TRBV15 and TRBJ2-3; TRBD1 aligns across 9 bases. The CDR3 runs 19 residues. V was pared by 3 bases and J by 1 base, with 14 bases of the junction left unmatched. Looked up from germline, CDR1 is LNHNV and CDR2 is YYDKDF (reference sequence). CDR3 DNA sequence: TGTGCCACCAGCAGTCCCAACATGGGACAGGGACATCGCACAGATACGCAGTATTTT. Translating gives CATSSPNMGQGHRTDTQYF. The variable domain in full, with the rest retrieved from reference TRBV15 and TRBJ2-3, is DAMVIQNPRYQVTQFGKPVTLSCSQTLNHNVMYWYQQKSSQAPKLLFHYYDKDFNNEADTPDNFQSRRPNTSFCFLDIRSPGLGDTAMYLCATSSPNMGQGHRTDTQYFGPGTRLTVL.

The chain uses TRBV29-1 and TRBJ2-7, with D possibly being TRBD1 or TRBD2 (6 bases each). The CDR3 extends over 16 amino acids. Germline lookup yields CDR1 SQVTM and CDR2 ANQGSEA. V was trimmed by 8 bases and J by 4 bases, leaving 27 bases between them. The CDR3 here is CSSVEGRGPVLYEQYF. The CDR3 bases are TGCAGCTCTGTTGAGGGCCGGGGGCCCGTTCTTTACGAGCAGTACTTC.

With respect to this clonotype: The junction shows a germline mismatch at one end, possibly a read error. The chain combines TRBV29-1 with TRBJ2-7, with D perhaps matching TRBD2 (5 bases). Germline CDR1 SQVTM, CDR2 ANQGSEA. The CDR3 is 12 amino acids. CDR3 amino acids: CSARSTSYEQYF. The CDR3 DNA is TGTAGCGCCCGGTCCACCTCCTACGAGCAATACTTC.

As concerns this clonotype: This is likely a read error, given that the CDR3 carries no conserved phenylalanine or tryptophan at its end. The chain links TRBV5-1 to TRBJ1-3, with D unclear. The CDR3 spans 15 residues. Germline V CDR1 and CDR2: SGHRS, YFSETQ. The CDR3 loop reads CASRSLGEPGNTIYS. The CDR3 nucleotides read TGCGCCAGCAGATCGCTTGGAGAACCTGGAAACACTATATATTCT.

Remarks on this clonotype: A much larger clone differs from this one at a single base, so this may be a read error. The chain has TRBV5-1 and TRBJ1-1; 8 bases align to TRBD1. The CDR3 length is 13 residues. The germline V gene has CDR1 SGHRS and CDR2 YFSETQ. The CDR3 sequence is CASSTTGDTDAFF. Here the CDR3 DNA reads TGCGCCAGCAGTACGACAGGGGACACTGATGCTTTCTTT.

This clonotype came up a few times. CDR3 in DNA: TGTGCCAGCTCACTGATGACCGAGTACAATGAGCAGTTCTTC. This sequence encodes CASSLMTEYNEQFF. The chain carries TRBV18 and TRBJ2-1; D unresolved. This CDR3 has 14 amino acids. The V gene's germline CDR1 is KGHSH and CDR2 LQKENI. Trimming took off 4 bases at V and 4 bases at J, with 11 bases between the two ends.

In this sample, this clonotype turned up once. The junction does not match germline at one end; this may be a read error. This chain connects TRBV4-1 to TRBJ2-2; D is uncertain. The germline V gene encodes CDR1 MGHRA and CDR2 YSYEKL. The CDR3 is 15 amino acids. The CDR3 DNA sequence: TGCGCCAGCAGCCAAGTCGGCAGTAATGTCGAGGAGCTATTTTTT. Translating it yields CASSQVGSNVEELFF.

CDR3 sequence: CASGFSPGELFF. The CDR3 DNA reads TGTGCCAGTGGTTTTTCCCCCGGGGAGCTGTTTTTT. V usage is TRBV12-3 or TRBV12-4 and J usage is TRBJ2-2; D uncertain. The V end lost 9 bases, the J end lost 6 bases, and 11 bases lay between the germline ends. The CDR3 consists of 12 residues.

This clonotype has a handful of counts. One end of the junction fails to match germline, which may point to a read error. This chain connects TRBV11-1 to TRBJ2-1; 13 nucleotides agree with TRBD2. The CDR3 sequence is 18 residues long. The germline V gene encodes CDR1 SGHAT and CDR2 FQDESV (reference sequence). For the CDR3, the DNA is TGTGCCAGCAGTTCAGAATCGAGGACTAGCGGGAGTGGTAACGAGCTGTTCTTC. Residues: CASSSESRTSGSGNELFF.

The chain uses TRBV6-1 and TRBJ2-1, with D perhaps matching TRBD2 (5 bases). Germline lookup yields CDR1 MNHNS and CDR2 SASEGT. V shed 2 bases and J shed 14 bases, with 13 bases lying between them. The length of the CDR3 is 12 residues. The CDR3 sequence is CASSELLREKFF. The CDR3 nucleotides read TGTGCCAGCAGTGAATTATTAAGGGAGAAGTTCTTC.